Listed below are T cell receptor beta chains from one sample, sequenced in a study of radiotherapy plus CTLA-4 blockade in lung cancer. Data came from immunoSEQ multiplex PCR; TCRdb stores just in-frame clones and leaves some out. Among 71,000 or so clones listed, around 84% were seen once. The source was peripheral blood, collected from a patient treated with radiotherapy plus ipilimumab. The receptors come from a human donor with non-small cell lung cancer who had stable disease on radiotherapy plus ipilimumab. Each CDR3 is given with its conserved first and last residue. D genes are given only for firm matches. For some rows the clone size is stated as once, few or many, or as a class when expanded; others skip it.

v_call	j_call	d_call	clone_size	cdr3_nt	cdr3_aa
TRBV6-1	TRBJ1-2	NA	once	TGTGCCAGCAGTGAAGCAGGCAGCCCTAACTATGGCTACACCTTC	CASSEAGSPNYGYTF
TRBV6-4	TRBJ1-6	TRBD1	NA	TGTGCCAGCAGTGAATACAGGGGCTCACCCCTCCACTTT	CASSEYRGSPLHF
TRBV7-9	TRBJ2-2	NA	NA	TGTGCCAGCAGCTTGCAGGGGGGGGACACCGGGGAGCTGTTTTTT	CASSLQGGDTGELFF
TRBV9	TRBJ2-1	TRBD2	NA	TGTGCCAGCAGCGCAATGGGACTAGCGACGGCAAGAGCGTTCTTC	CASSAMGLATARAFF
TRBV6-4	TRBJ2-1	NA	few	TGTGCCAGCAGCCCCTCGGCGCCGGGTGAGCAGTTCTTC	CASSPSAPGEQFF
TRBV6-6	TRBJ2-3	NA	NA	TGTGCCAGCAGTTCCACCGTCAGGGGACCCACAGATACGCAGTATTTT	CASSSTVRGPTDTQYF
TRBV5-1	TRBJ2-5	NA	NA	TGCGCCAGCAGCTGGTCGGACGAGCGGGAGACCCAGTACTTC	CASSWSDERETQYF
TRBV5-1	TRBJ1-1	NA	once	TGCGCCAGCAGCTTGGCCTCAGGTAACACTGAAGCTTTCTTT	CASSLASGNTEAFF
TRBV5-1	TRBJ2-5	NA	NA	TGCGCCAGCAGCCCGGCAGCGGGCGGCCAAGAGACCCAGTACTTC	CASSPAAGGQETQYF
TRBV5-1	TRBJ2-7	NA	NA	TGCGCCAGCAGCTTGAATTCGGAGATCTCTCTCGAGCAGTACTTC	CASSLNSEISLEQYF
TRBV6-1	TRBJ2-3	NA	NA	TGTGCCAGCAGTGAATTTTCAAACACAGATACGCAGTATTTT	CASSEFSNTDTQYF
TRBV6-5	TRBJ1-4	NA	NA	TGTGCCAGCAGTCCCCGGGGGACTGAAAAACTGTTTTTT	CASSPRGTEKLFF
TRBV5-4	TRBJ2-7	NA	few	TGTGCCAGCAGCTCGGTTAGGGGGAGGGGAGGCAACGAGCAGTACTTC	CASSSVRGRGGNEQYF
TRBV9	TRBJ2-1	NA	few	TGTGCCAGCAGCGTAACGGGAGAACTGAATGAGCAGTTCTTC	CASSVTGELNEQFF
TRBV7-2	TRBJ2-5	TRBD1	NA	TGTGCCAGCAGCCCCGACAGGGCACAAGAGACCCAGTACTTC	CASSPDRAQETQYF
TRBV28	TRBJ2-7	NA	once	TGTGCCAGCAGTTTAGCAGTTAGGATCCATTCGAGCTCCTACGAGCAGTACTTC	CASSLAVRIHSSSYEQYF
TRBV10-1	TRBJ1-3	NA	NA	TGCGCCAGCAGCGCCAAAACAGGAAACACCATATATTTT	CASSAKTGNTIYF
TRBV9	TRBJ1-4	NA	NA	TGTGCCAGCAGCGTAGCGGGAACCTTCCGTCATAATGAAAAACTGTTTTTT	CASSVAGTFRHNEKLFF
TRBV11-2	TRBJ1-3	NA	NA	TGTGCCAGCAGCTCAACAGGGTCCCCTGGAAACACCATATATTTT	CASSSTGSPGNTIYF
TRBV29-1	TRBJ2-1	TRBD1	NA	TGCAGCGTTGAGGGACAGGGGGCGCGATACAATGAGCAGTTCTTC	CSVEGQGARYNEQFF
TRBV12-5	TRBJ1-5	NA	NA	TGTGCTAGTGGTTTGGGCAATCAGCCCCAGCATTTT	CASGLGNQPQHF
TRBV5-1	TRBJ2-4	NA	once	TGCGCCAGCAGCTTAGGGGGACGTCAGAACATTCAGTACTTC	CASSLGGRQNIQYF
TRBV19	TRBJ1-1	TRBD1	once	TGTGCCAGTAGATCGCAGGGGGCTCTGAACACTGAAGCTTTCTTT	CASRSQGALNTEAFF
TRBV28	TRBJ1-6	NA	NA	TGTGCCAGCAGGATGACACGCTCCTATAATTCACCCCTCCACTTT	CASRMTRSYNSPLHF
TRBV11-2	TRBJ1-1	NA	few	TGTGCCAGCAGCTTGTACGTACGGAAGAACACTGAAGCTTTCTTT	CASSLYVRKNTEAFF
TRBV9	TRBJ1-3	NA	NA	TGTGCCAGCAGCCCCCAGGGAGGAAACACCATATATTTT	CASSPQGGNTIYF
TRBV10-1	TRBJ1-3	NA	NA	TGCGCCAGCAGTGATGGCTCTGGAAACACCATATATTTT	CASSDGSGNTIYF
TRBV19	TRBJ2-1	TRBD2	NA	TGTGCCAGTAGCATAAGCGGGAGTTCGTACGATGAGCAGTTCTTC	CASSISGSSYDEQFF
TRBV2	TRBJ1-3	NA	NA	TGTGCCAGCAGTCCGAGACTTCCACAGTTGAACACCATATATTTT	CASSPRLPQLNTIYF
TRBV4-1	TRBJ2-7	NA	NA	TGCGCCAGCAGCCAAGAAAATAGCGTTTGGGTCGAGCAGTACTTC	CASSQENSVWVEQYF
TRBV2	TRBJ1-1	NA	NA	TGTGCCAACCGGGGAAGTATGGACACTGAAGCTTTCTTT	CANRGSMDTEAFF
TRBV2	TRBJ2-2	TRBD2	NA	TGTGCCAGCAGCTCGGGACTAGCGGCCGGGGAGCTGTTTTTT	CASSSGLAAGELFF
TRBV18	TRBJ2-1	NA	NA	TGTGCCAGCTCCTTTGAGAGGAATGAGCAGTTCTTC	CASSFERNEQFF
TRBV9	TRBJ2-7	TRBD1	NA	TGTGCCAGCAGCTCCTCCCGGGACAGCTTTTCCTACGAGCAGTACTTC	CASSSSRDSFSYEQYF
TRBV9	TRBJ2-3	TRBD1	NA	TGTGCCAGCAGCCTCTGGGACAGGGGCGCAGATACGCAGTATTTT	CASSLWDRGADTQYF
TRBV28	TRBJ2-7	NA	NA	TGTGCCAGCAATCGGGGGGCCCGCCTCGAGCAGTACTTC	CASNRGARLEQYF